Each of the 32 T cell receptor beta chains below was sequenced from the same sample in a study of cytomegalovirus exposure and HLA in healthy donors. The PCR had 60 Vbeta and 13 Jbeta primers. Some clones are missing from TCRdb's copy, which holds only in-frame ones; the method was immunoSEQ multiplex PCR. This sample has roughly 100,000 clones, with 76% found just once. The material sequenced was PBMCs. Every receptor here comes from a man in his forties or fifties in good health and CMV-seropositive.

To note about this clone: Distinct nucleotide sequences in the sample also encode this CDR3. This chain joins TRBV10-3 and TRBJ1-3, with a tentative D call TRBD1 (5 bases). In germline, CDR1 is ENHRY, CDR2 SYGVKD. The V end lost 6 bases, the J end lost 0 bases, and 6 bases lay between the germline ends. This CDR3 is built from 13 residues. This CDR3 reads CAIRDSSGNTIYF. Written as DNA, the CDR3 is TGTGCCATCAGAGACAGCTCTGGAAACACCATATATTTT.

The chain employs TRBV11-2 and TRBJ1-4; D gene unclear. Germline V lookup: CDR1 SGHAT, CDR2 FQNNGV. Trimming stripped 5 bases from V and 8 bases from J, with 15 bases between. The CDR3 contains 14 residues. The CDR3 loop is CASSRAKTGEKLFF. CDR3 coding DNA: TGTGCCAGCAGCCGGGCTAAAACGGGGGAAAAACTGTTTTTT.

The rearrangement links TRBV5-1 to TRBJ2-7, with TRBD2 identical over 8 bases. V lost 2 bases and J lost 5; bases outside the gene matches: 6. This CDR3 has 14 amino acids. From germline, CDR1 is SGHRS and CDR2 YFSETQ. CDR3 region: CASSFSGRGDEQYF. The CDR3 DNA is TGCGCCAGCAGCTTCAGCGGGAGAGGGGACGAGCAGTACTTC. Full variable domain (rest looked up from reference TRBV5-1 and TRBJ2-7): KAGVTQTPRYLIKTRGQQVTLSCSPISGHRSVSWYQQTPGQGLQFLFEYFSETQRNKGNFPGRFSGRQFSNSRSEMNVSTLELGDSALYLCASSFSGRGDEQYFGPGTRLTVT.

The rearrangement uses TRBV2 and TRBJ2-1; no clear D. This CDR3 is built from 17 residues. Germline assignment: CDR1 SNHLY and CDR2 FYNNEI. Trimming stripped 6 bases from V and 5 bases from J, with 23 bases between. The CDR3, as DNA: TGTGCCAGCAGGCAGATGCCGTGGTTTCAGGATGACAATGAGCAGTTCTTC. It codes for CASRQMPWFQDDNEQFF.

J is TRBJ1-5 and V is TRBV27, with 9 positions matching TRBD1. The V segment lost 5 bases and the J segment 7 bases; nucleotides outside the gene matches: 9. Germline lookup yields CDR1 MNHEY and CDR2 SMNVEV (reference sequence). The CDR3 extends over 15 amino acids. The CDR3 coding sequence is TGTGCCAGCAGTGGAGGGACAGGGTTGTACCAGCCCCAGCATTTT. Translated, it gives CASSGGTGLYQPQHF.

V gene TRBV11-1 combines with J gene TRBJ2-5; D is ambiguous. The closer fit of TRBJ2-7 to the DNA end suggests the J call may be wrong. The CDR3 is 12 residues long. Germline V gene sequence: CDR1 SGHAT, CDR2 FQDESV (reference sequence). CDR3 amino acids: CASSLAAFEQYF. The CDR3 coding sequence is TGTGCCAGCAGCTTAGCTGCCTTCGAGCAGTACTTC.

The J gene is TRBJ2-1, the V gene TRBV19, with 12 positions matching TRBD2. V shed 0 bases, J shed 11 bases, and the junction held 5 bases outside the gene matches. The V gene's germline CDR1 is LNHDA and CDR2 SQIVND (reference sequence). The CDR3 runs 15 residues. CDR3 in amino acids: CASSIDGLAGSKQFF. The CDR3 DNA reads as TGTGCCAGTAGTATAGACGGACTAGCGGGGTCTAAGCAGTTCTTC.

This clone was seen a single time. The genes are TRBV28 and TRBJ2-7; TRBD2 might be the D (5 bases). Trimming shortened V by 5 bases and J by 0 bases, and 17 bases separated the two germline ends. The CDR3 runs to 16 residues. Germline V CDR1 and CDR2: MDHEN, SYDVKM. The DNA of the CDR3 is TGTGCCAGCAGTGAGACGGGGAAGTCCCTCTCCTACGAGCAGTACTTC. This gives the protein CASSETGKSLSYEQYF.

The chain links TRBV23-1 to TRBJ1-1; D uncertain. TRBV23-1 is treated as an ORF (open reading frame) with a function not yet certain. V was shortened by 8 bases and J by 7 bases, with 17 bases between the two germline ends. The CDR3 has 13 amino acids. CDR3 nucleotides: TGCGCCAGCCCCGGGAGCGAGTGGAATGAAGCTTTCTTT. It specifies CASPGSEWNEAFF.

This clone was seen a few times. The V call is TRBV2, the J call TRBJ2-7; TRBD1 matches 9 bases. After removal of 5 bases from V and 2 bases from J, the junction contained 1 base not matched to a gene. Germline-derived CDR1 and CDR2 are SNHLY and FYNNEI. The CDR3 runs 13 residues. CDR3 nucleotides: TGTGCCAGCAGTCGACAGGGGGCCTACGAGCAGTACTTC. Its translation is CASSRQGAYEQYF.

This clone has just a few counts. This chain connects TRBV6-5 to TRBJ2-1; tentatively, D is TRBD2 (5 bases). This CDR3 has 14 amino acids. The germline CDR1 and CDR2 sequences are MNHEY and SVGAGI. Trimming cost V 6 bases and J 5 bases, with 14 bases left between them. CDR3 sequence (DNA): TGTGCCAGCAGGGGGAGACGGAGCCACAATGAGCAGTTCTTC. It is translated as CASRGRRSHNEQFF.

This clone was observed a handful of times. The CDR3 here is CAWGRLRATDTQYF. CDR3 DNA: TGTGCCTGGGGTCGTCTCAGGGCCACAGATACGCAGTATTTT. This chain links TRBV30 with TRBJ2-3; D is possibly TRBD1 (5 bases). CDR1 GTSNPN and CDR2 SVGIG come from the germline V gene (reference sequence). With 5 bases removed from V and 2 bases from J, the gap between germline ends came to 14 bases. The CDR3 is made up of 14 amino acids.

The chain recombines TRBV7-3 with TRBJ2-5, with D hard to call. CDR1 is SGHTA and CDR2 is FQGTGA in the germline V gene. CDR3 length: 15 residues. Trimming removed 4 bases from V and 0 bases from J, with 12 bases in between. CDR3 loop: CASSSDSHNQETQYF. The CDR3 bases are TGTGCCAGCAGCTCAGACTCCCACAACCAAGAGACCCAGTACTTC. The whole variable domain, filled in from reference TRBV7-3 and TRBJ2-5, reads GAGVSQTPSNKVTEKGKYVELRCDPISGHTALYWYRQSLGQGPEFLIYFQGTGAADDSGLPNDRFFAVRPEGSVSTLKIQRTERGDSAVYLCASSSDSHNQETQYFGPGTRLLVL.

The chain joins TRBV30 to TRBJ1-2; possible D gene TRBD1, 5 bases. Germline assignment: CDR1 GTSNPN and CDR2 SVGIG (reference sequence). The CDR3 is made up of 14 amino acids. Trimming took 4 bases from V and 4 from J, leaving 16 bases between them. CDR3 nucleotides: TGTGCCTGGACTTTGACAGCGTCCTTCTATGGCTACACCTTC. Encoded protein: CAWTLTASFYGYTF. Full variable domain (outside the CDR3, taken from reference TRBV30 and TRBJ1-2): SQTIHQWPATLVQPVGSPLSLECTVEGTSNPNLYWYRQAAGRGLQLLFYSVGIGQISSEVPQNLSASRPQDRQFILSSKKLLLSDSGFYLCAWTLTASFYGYTFGSGTRLTVV.

The chain joins TRBV14 to TRBJ1-2, with 9 nucleotides matching TRBD1. Germline V gives CDR1 SGHDN, CDR2 FVKESK. This CDR3 has 12 residues. V shed 2 bases and J 13 bases; nucleotides not matched to a gene: 5. CDR3 nucleotides: TGTGCCAGCAGCCAAAGGGGACAGGGATCCACCTTC. Its translation is CASSQRGQGSTF.

The genes are TRBV11-2 and TRBJ2-7; tentatively, D is TRBD1 (6 bases). Looked up from germline, CDR1 is SGHAT and CDR2 is FQNNGV. The CDR3 spans 15 residues. Between the trimmed V and J ends, which lost 5 bases and 0 bases, there was a span of 14 bases. Written as DNA, the CDR3 is TGTGCCAGCAGCCATGGGGGCCCTAGCTCCTACGAGCAGTACTTC. Amino acids: CASSHGGPSSYEQYF.

The chain employs TRBV18 and TRBJ1-2; unclear D gene. Trimming left V 6 bases short and J 0 bases short, with 11 bases between. The CDR3 consists of 14 residues. Germline CDR1 KGHSH, CDR2 LQKENI. The CDR3, as DNA: TGTGCCAGCTCCCAGTATCCCTCTAACTATGGCTACACCTTC. It encodes CASSQYPSNYGYTF.

The rearrangement links TRBV13 to TRBJ2-7, with D perhaps matching TRBD1 (6 bases). The V and J ends lost 0 bases and 3 bases respectively, with 15 bases between them. Per germline, CDR1 PRHDT and CDR2 FYEKMQ (reference sequence). The CDR3 is 16 amino acids. The CDR3 sequence: CASSLGLGQVGYEQYF. DNA of the CDR3: TGTGCCAGCAGCTTAGGGTTGGGACAAGTCGGCTACGAGCAGTACTTC.

The DNA for the CDR3 is TGTGCCAGCAGCCCCCGACTAGCGGGGGAGCAGTTCTTC. This gives the protein CASSPRLAGEQFF. The chain couples TRBV5-4 to TRBJ2-1; 11 nucleotides line up with TRBD2. CDR1 is SGHNT and CDR2 is YYREEE in the germline V gene (reference sequence). The CDR3 runs to 13 residues. V shed 4 bases and J 10 bases; nucleotides not matched to a gene: 4. Combining the CDR3 with reference TRBV5-4 and TRBJ2-1 gives the whole variable domain ETGVTQSPTHLIKTRGQQVTLRCSSQSGHNTVSWYQQALGQGPQFIFQYYREEENGRGNFPPRFSGLQFPNYSSELNVNALELDDSALYLCASSPRLAGEQFFGPGTRLTVL.

The gene calls are TRBV6-5 and TRBJ2-2, with D tentatively TRBD1 (5 bases). Trimming left V 2 bases short and J 6 bases short, with 16 bases between. Germline V gene data show CDR1 as MNHEY and CDR2 as SVGAGI. The CDR3 covers 16 residues. Here the CDR3 DNA reads TGTGCCAGCAGTTACGAGGACACCCTGGGGCCCGGGGAGCTGTTTTTT. Its translation: CASSYEDTLGPGELFF.

J is TRBJ2-6 and V is TRBV7-9; maybe TRBD1 (5 bases). This CDR3 is built from 15 residues. The ends were cut back, 4 bases at V and 0 bases at J, with 7 bases in the middle. Germline values: CDR1 SEHNR, CDR2 FQNEAQ (reference sequence). The CDR3 reads CASSSTVSGANVLTF. The CDR3 nucleotides are TGTGCCAGCAGCTCGACAGTCTCTGGGGCCAACGTCCTGACTTTC.

The CDR3 is CASSSMRGGRTDTQYF. The CDR3 coding sequence is TGTGCCAGCAGTTCAATGCGGGGGGGACGAACAGATACGCAGTATTTT. The chain has TRBV28 and TRBJ2-3; 9 positions match TRBD2. The junction had 8 bases not matched to a gene; V was cut back by 4 bases and J by 3 bases. This CDR3 comprises 16 residues. The germline V gene has CDR1 MDHEN and CDR2 SYDVKM.

The chain combines TRBV6-5 with TRBJ2-7; TRBD2 agrees at 8 bases. The J segment lost 1 base and the V segment lost 7 bases, leaving 6 bases of the junction unmatched. The V gene's germline CDR1 is MNHEY and CDR2 SVGAGI. There are 14 residues in the CDR3. The CDR3 reads CASTGGGGSYEQYF. The CDR3 DNA follows: TGTGCCAGCACGGGGGGGGGCGGGTCCTACGAGCAGTACTTC.

The chain joins TRBV6-5 to TRBJ2-5; perhaps TRBD2 as D (6 bases). The J call may not be correct, given that the DNA end is closer to TRBJ2-7. CDR1 is MNHEY and CDR2 is SVGAGI in the germline V gene. CDR3 length: 14 amino acids. In DNA form, the CDR3 reads TGTGCCAGCAGTCCGGGGGACCTAGGGTACGAGCAGTACTTC. Encoded protein: CASSPGDLGYEQYF.

This chain links TRBV7-8 with TRBJ1-3; no reliable D call. Per the germline V gene, CDR1 is SGHVS and CDR2 is FQNEAQ. The CDR3 sequence is 15 residues long. V was shortened by 2 bases and J by 0 bases, with 8 bases between the two germline ends. This chain's CDR3 is CASSLSVSSGNTIYF. CDR3 nucleotides: TGTGCCAGCAGCTTATCAGTCAGCTCTGGAAACACCATATATTTT. The full variable domain, completed using reference TRBV7-8 and TRBJ1-3, is GAGVSQSPRYKVAKRGQDVALRCDPISGHVSLFWYQQALGQGPEFLTYFQNEAQLDKSGLPSDRFFAERPEGSVSTLKIQRTQQEDSAVYLCASSLSVSSGNTIYFGEGSWLTVV.

The chain carries TRBV11-2 and TRBJ2-5; weak D call: TRBD2 (7 bases). The germline V gene encodes CDR1 SGHAT and CDR2 FQNNGV. V gave up 4 bases and J gave up 1 base, with 19 bases separating them. The CDR3 is 17 residues long. CDR3 region: CASSSSRGGVAQETQYF. CDR3 DNA: TGTGCCAGCAGCTCCTCCAGAGGGGGGGTGGCCCAAGAGACCCAGTACTTC.

This chain uses TRBV5-6 with TRBJ2-7; D remains unclear. The germline V and J ends were trimmed by 1 base and 3 bases, with 5 bases remaining between them. The CDR3 runs to 12 residues. Looked up from germline, CDR1 is SGHDT and CDR2 is YYEEEE. CDR3 bases: TGTGCCAGCAGCTTGACAAACTACGAGCAGTACTTC. Protein: CASSLTNYEQYF.

This sequence joins TRBV6-5 and TRBJ2-1; D gene ambiguous. The CDR3 loop spans 12 amino acids. The germline gives CDR1 MNHEY, CDR2 SVGAGI. The V end lost 5 bases, the J end lost 9 bases, and 11 bases lay between the germline ends. CDR3 bases: TGTGCCAGCAGTCCACGTTGGGCTGAGCAGTTCTTC. Amino acid sequence: CASSPRWAEQFF.

The chain couples TRBV11-2 to TRBJ2-3; 10 bases align to TRBD2. This CDR3 is 17 amino acids long. The trim removed 2 bases at V and 0 bases at J, leaving 5 bases unmatched. In germline, CDR1 is SGHAT, CDR2 FQNNGV. The CDR3 is CASSLFASGGSTDTQYF. In DNA form, the CDR3 reads TGTGCCAGCAGCTTATTTGCTAGCGGGGGTAGCACAGATACGCAGTATTTT.

This chain joins TRBV2 and TRBJ1-1, with D unresolved. The V end was cut by 1 base, the J end by 1 base, with 7 bases between. CDR3 length: 14 amino acids. CDR1 SNHLY and CDR2 FYNNEI come from the germline V gene. CDR3 in amino acids: CASSEGAGNTEAFF. The CDR3 DNA sequence: TGTGCCAGCAGTGAAGGAGCGGGGAACACTGAAGCTTTCTTT.

This rearrangement joins TRBV6-1 to TRBJ2-6, with a tentative D call TRBD1 (6 bases). Trimming cost V 4 bases and J 2 bases, with 9 bases left between them. The CDR3 consists of 15 residues. CDR1 is MNHNS and CDR2 is SASEGT in the germline V gene. CDR3 residues: CASSVTGPGANVLTF. CDR3 bases: TGTGCCAGCAGTGTAACAGGGCCTGGGGCCAACGTCCTGACTTTC.

The V call is TRBV28, the J call TRBJ1-2, with 7 positions matching TRBD1. The CDR3 is 16 residues long. CDR1 and CDR2 from the germline V gene are MDHEN and SYDVKM. V lost 4 bases, J lost 4 bases, and 12 bases stayed unmatched. This CDR3 reads CASSSGRTGDGYGYTF. The CDR3 nucleotides read TGTGCCAGCAGTTCCGGAAGGACAGGAGACGGCTATGGCTACACCTTC.